This T cell receptor (beta chain) was sequenced for a study of T-cell reconstitution after alpha-beta-depleted transplantation in children. General observations from the study: About two months after transplant, alpha-beta T cells reportedly came from several hundred expanded graft clones.

Construction of the TCRbeta library involved unique molecular identifiers. TCRdb used MiXCR to reprocess the PCR reads, holding one entry per CDR3 protein. Among nearly 350,000 distinct CDR3 sequences, 16% were seen once, and the ten largest hold about 41%. This clonotype was seen a few times. Its target is unknown. The CDR3 runs 16 residues. Germline assignment: CDR1 LGHNA and CDR2 YSLEER. The J segment lost 6 bases and the V segment lost 0 bases, leaving 7 bases of the junction unmatched. V usage is TRBV4-3 and J usage is TRBJ2-1, with 8 nucleotides matching TRBD2. The receptor's source is a male patient under 10 years old who had a stem cell transplant for acute lymphoblastic leukemia, so the T cells may come from the graft donor. Sequencing used PBMCs, mostly from graft donor cells, obtained 360 days after TCRalphabeta/CD19-depleted stem cell transplant. CDR3: CASSQEPGLGTNEQFF. The CDR3 DNA reads as TGCGCCAGCAGCCAAGAACCGGGACTAGGAACCAATGAGCAGTTCTTC.